This T cell receptor beta chain emerged from a study of PD-1 blockade in classical Hodgkin lymphoma. Regarding time point: cycle 4 day 1 (C4D1), after five to seven weeks of nivolumab. Relapse was seen in all patients after autologous stem cell transplantation, and brentuximab vedotin exposure was variable. Repertoires were generated with immunoSEQ multiplex PCR, while TCRdb's copy carries only in-frame clones and drops some. In the table there are around 50,000 clones, about 75% of which are singletons. Germline V CDR1 and CDR2: MDHEN, SYDVKM. The CDR3 contains 14 residues. Trimming cost V 3 bases and J 4 bases, with 9 bases left between them. Broader study findings: As was reported, newly diagnosed patients showed lower baseline TCR diversity than healthy donors did. Repertoires differed for reasons still undefined, possibly disease activity or prior therapy.

In its sample, this clone was seen once. What it recognizes is unknown. Specimen: peripheral blood mononuclear cells (PBMCs), collected before the fourth cycle of nivolumab. V and J are TRBV28 and TRBJ2-2, with unresolved D. The TCR comes from a human donor with classical Hodgkin lymphoma. CDR3 coding DNA: TGTGCCAGCAGTTTGCGGCGTTCCACCGGGGAGCTGTTTTTT. This encodes CASSLRRSTGELFF.